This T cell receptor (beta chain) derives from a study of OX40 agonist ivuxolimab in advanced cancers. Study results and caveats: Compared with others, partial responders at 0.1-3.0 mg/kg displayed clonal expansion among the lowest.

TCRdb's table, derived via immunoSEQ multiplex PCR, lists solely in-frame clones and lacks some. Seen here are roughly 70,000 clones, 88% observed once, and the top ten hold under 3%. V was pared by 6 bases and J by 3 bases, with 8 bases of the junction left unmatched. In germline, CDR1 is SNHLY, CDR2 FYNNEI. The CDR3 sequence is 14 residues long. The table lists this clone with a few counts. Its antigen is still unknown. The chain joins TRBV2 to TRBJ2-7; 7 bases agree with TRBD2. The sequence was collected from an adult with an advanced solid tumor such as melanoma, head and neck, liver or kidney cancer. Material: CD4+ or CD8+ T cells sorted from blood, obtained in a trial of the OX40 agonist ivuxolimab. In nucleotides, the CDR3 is TGTGCCAGCAGGTCAAGCGGGGTTGACTACGAGCAGTACTTC. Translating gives CASRSSGVDYEQYF.